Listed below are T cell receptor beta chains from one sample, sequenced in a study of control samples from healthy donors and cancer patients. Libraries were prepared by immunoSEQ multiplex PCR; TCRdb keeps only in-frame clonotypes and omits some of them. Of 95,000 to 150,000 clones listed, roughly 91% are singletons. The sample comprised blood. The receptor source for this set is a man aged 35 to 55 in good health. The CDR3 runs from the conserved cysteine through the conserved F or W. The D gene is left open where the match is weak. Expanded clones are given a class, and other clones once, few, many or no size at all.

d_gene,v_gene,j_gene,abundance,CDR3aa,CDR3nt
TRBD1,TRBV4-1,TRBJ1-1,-,CASSHPRQGEAFF,TGCGCCAGCAGCCATCCCCGACAGGGCGAAGCTTTCTTT
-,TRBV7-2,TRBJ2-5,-,CASSSRTGSTQETQYF,TGTGCCAGCAGCTCAAGGACCGGGAGCACGCAAGAGACCCAGTACTTC
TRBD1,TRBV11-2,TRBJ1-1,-,CASSFLGQGTEAFF,TGTGCCAGCAGCTTCTTGGGACAGGGGACTGAAGCTTTCTTT
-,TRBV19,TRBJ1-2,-,CASSIPGSYGYTF,TGTGCCAGTAGTATCCCCGGGAGCTATGGCTACACCTTC
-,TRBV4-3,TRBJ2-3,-,CASSPGARDTQYF,TGCGCCAGCAGCCCCGGGGCCCGGGATACGCAGTATTTT
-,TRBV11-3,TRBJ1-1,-,CASSFPRARTFTEAFF,TGTGCCAGCAGCTTCCCCCGGGCCCGAACATTCACTGAAGCTTTCTTT
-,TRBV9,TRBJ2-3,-,CASSVSTGITDTQYF,TGTGCCAGCAGCGTGTCCACCGGCATCACAGATACGCAGTATTTT
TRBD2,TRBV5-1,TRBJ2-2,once,CASSDRLAGYTGELFF,TGCGCCAGCAGCGACCGACTAGCGGGGTACACCGGGGAGCTGTTTTTT
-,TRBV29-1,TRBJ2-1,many,CSVAVSGGANEQFF,TGCAGCGTTGCCGTTTCTGGGGGGGCCAATGAGCAGTTCTTC
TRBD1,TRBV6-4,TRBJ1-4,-,CASSDPERGQGGTNEKLFF,TGTGCCAGCAGTGACCCAGAGAGAGGACAGGGGGGGACTAATGAAAAACTGTTTTTT
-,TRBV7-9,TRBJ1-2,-,CASSLGSSYGYTF,TGTGCCAGCAGCTTAGGCTCCAGCTATGGCTACACCTTC
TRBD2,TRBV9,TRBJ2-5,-,CASSVNGGAGETQYF,TGTGCCAGCAGCGTAAACGGGGGGGCCGGGGAGACCCAGTACTTC
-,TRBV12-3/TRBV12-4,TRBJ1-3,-,CASSYGNTIYF,TGTGCCAGCAGTTATGGAAACACCATATATTTT
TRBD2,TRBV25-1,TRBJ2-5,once,CASSRASGGRETQYF,TGTGCCAGCAGTCGCGCTAGCGGGGGCAGAGAGACCCAGTACTTC
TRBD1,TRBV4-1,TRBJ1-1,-,CASSQKGQGGTEAFF,TGCGCCAGCAGCCAGAAGGGACAGGGGGGCACTGAAGCTTTCTTT
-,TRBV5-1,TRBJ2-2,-,CASSLGRDTGELFF,TGCGCCAGCAGCTTGGGCAGGGACACCGGGGAGCTGTTTTTT